This record looks at one T cell receptor (beta chain) sequence and its context. These data belong to a study of patients and donors after allogeneic stem cell transplantation. TCRdb re-analysed the RT-PCR reads in MiXCR, keeping a single row per CDR3 protein. This table holds about 76,000 distinct CDR3 sequences, approximately 25% found once. The CDR3 is made up of 14 amino acids. The germline CDR1 and CDR2 sequences are DFQATT and SNEGSKA (reference sequence). V dropped 4 bases and J dropped 2; count of bases not matched to a gene: 5. The sequencing sample was made of blood, either unsorted or a sorted T cell fraction (not recorded which). The receptor's source is a human donor who was either an allogeneic HSCT recipient or a stem cell or donor lymphocyte infusion donor (not recorded which). It is not recorded whose cells these are; they may come from a transplant donor. The rearrangement links TRBV20-1 to TRBJ2-3; 8 bases are shared with TRBD2. The CDR3 sequence: CSAKAGALTDTQYF. The CDR3 DNA reads as TGCAGTGCTAAAGCGGGGGCCCTCACAGATACGCAGTATTTT.